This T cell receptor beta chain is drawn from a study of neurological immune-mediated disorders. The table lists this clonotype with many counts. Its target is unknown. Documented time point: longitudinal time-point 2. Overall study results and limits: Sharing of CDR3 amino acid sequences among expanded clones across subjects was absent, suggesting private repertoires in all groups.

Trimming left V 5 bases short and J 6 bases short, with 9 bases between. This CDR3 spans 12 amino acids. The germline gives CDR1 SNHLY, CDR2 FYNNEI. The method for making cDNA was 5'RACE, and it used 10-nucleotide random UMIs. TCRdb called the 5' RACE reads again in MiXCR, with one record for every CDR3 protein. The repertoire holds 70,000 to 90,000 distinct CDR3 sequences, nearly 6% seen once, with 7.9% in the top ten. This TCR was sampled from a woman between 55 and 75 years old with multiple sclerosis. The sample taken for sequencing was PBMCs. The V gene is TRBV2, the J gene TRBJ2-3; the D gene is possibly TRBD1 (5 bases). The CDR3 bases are TGTGCCAGCAGTCCCCAGGGCGATACGCAGTATTTT. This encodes CASSPQGDTQYF.